Below are 8 T cell receptor beta chains sequenced from a single sample in a study of beta chain features in type 1 diabetes. The whole isolated RNA underwent reverse transcription, so sequencing captured expressed TCRB transcripts. The data were produced by immunoSEQ multiplex PCR, yet TCRdb's version contains in-frame clones alone and is incomplete. The profile covers about 160,000 clones, with 6.5% to 10% appearing a single time and more than 0.45% taken by the ten largest. What these receptors recognize is not known. Whole-study findings and limits: The study found moderately but significantly shorter TCRB CDR3s in all four CD4+ subsets of Type 1 diabetes patients.

Specimen: central memory CD4+ T cells from blood. The source of these receptors is a woman between 18 and 30 years old with type 1 diabetes.

V usage is TRBV7-9 and J usage is TRBJ2-1; the match to TRBD2 covers 7 bases. This CDR3 region has 17 residues. Germline lookup yields CDR1 SEHNR and CDR2 FQNEAQ (reference sequence). J lost 6 bases, V lost 4 bases, and 15 bases had no gene match. The CDR3 DNA reads TGTGCCAGCAGCTCACCTTCGACTGTGGGGAGGGCCAATGAGCAGTTCTTC. Translating it yields CASSSPSTVGRANEQFF.

This clone has just a few counts. The chain has TRBV5-1 and TRBJ2-2; 9 bases map to TRBD1. This CDR3 has 15 residues. Germline CDR1 and CDR2: SGHRS and YFSETQ. V dropped 2 bases and J dropped 4; count of bases not matched to a gene: 3. In nucleotides, the CDR3 is TGCGCCAGCAGCTTAACGACAGGGGGCACCGGGGAGCTGTTTTTT. Translation: CASSLTTGGTGELFF.

The sample holds many counts of this clone. The V gene is TRBV5-1, the J gene TRBJ1-2; tentatively, D is TRBD1 (6 bases). V was shortened by 4 bases and J by 8 bases, with 12 bases between the two germline ends. The CDR3 covers 12 residues. The germline V gene encodes CDR1 SGHRS and CDR2 YFSETQ. The CDR3 is CASSPRGQGYTF. The CDR3 DNA follows: TGCGCCAGCAGCCCCAGGGGACAAGGCTACACCTTC.

The rearrangement links TRBV15 to TRBJ2-3; TRBD1 aligns across 7 bases. Germline CDR1 LNHNV, CDR2 YYDKDF (reference sequence). The CDR3 consists of 15 residues. V lost 3 bases, J lost 0 bases, and 3 bases stayed unmatched. Written as DNA, the CDR3 is TGTGCCACCAGCAGGGGACAGATTAGCACAGATACGCAGTATTTT. It codes for CATSRGQISTDTQYF.

This clone has a handful of counts. The chain combines TRBV14 with TRBJ2-1; possibly TRBD2 for D (6 bases). V lost 0 bases and J 9 bases, leaving 12 bases between the germline ends. The germline gives CDR1 SGHDN, CDR2 FVKESK. The CDR3 consists of 14 residues. CDR3 protein: CASSQEGRGGEQFF. DNA of the CDR3: TGTGCCAGCAGCCAAGAGGGTCGGGGAGGTGAGCAGTTCTTC.

The rearrangement links TRBV2 to TRBJ1-1; TRBD1 might be the D (5 bases). Trimming took off 5 bases at V and 11 bases at J, with 18 bases between the two ends. Germline V lookup: CDR1 SNHLY, CDR2 FYNNEI. This CDR3 has 13 residues. The CDR3, as DNA: TGTGCCAGCAGTCCGACCGAGGGGAGGGATGCTTTCTTT. Translated: CASSPTEGRDAFF. Variable domain in full (rest from reference TRBV2 and TRBJ1-1): EPEVTQTPSHQVTQMGQEVILRCVPISNHLYFYWYRQILGQKVEFLVSFYNNEISEKSEIFDDQFSVERPDGSNFTLKIRSTKLEDSAMYFCASSPTEGRDAFFGQGTRLTVV.

Concerning this clone: This sample also contains other DNA sequences that code for the same CDR3. This rearrangement joins TRBV19 to TRBJ2-7; 7 bases line up with TRBD1. The CDR3 contains 13 residues. CDR1 and CDR2 from the germline V gene are LNHDA and SQIVND (reference sequence). The trim removed 3 bases at V and 5 bases at J, leaving 4 bases unmatched. The CDR3 region is CASSIPTGNEQYF. CDR3 coding DNA: TGTGCCAGTAGTATCCCGACAGGGAACGAGCAGTACTTC.

This clone was recorded a few times. The rearrangement joins TRBV5-6 to TRBJ1-5; perhaps TRBD1 as D (6 bases). Germline lookup yields CDR1 SGHDT and CDR2 YYEEEE. There are 16 residues in the CDR3. The germline V and J ends were trimmed by 1 base and 7 bases, with 18 bases remaining between them. The CDR3 is CASSLRGTRDPQPQHF. CDR3 in DNA: TGTGCCAGCAGCTTGAGGGGGACGAGGGATCCGCAGCCCCAGCATTTT.